The present T cell receptor (beta chain) was sequenced within a study of blood T cell repertoires in COVID-19. Study-wide context: The study drew acute and convalescent COVID-19 samples from the United States, Italy and Spain. Sources were T cells, B-cell-depleted T cells, or PBMCs; the material itself was cDNA or gDNA.

The CDR3 runs 14 residues. CDR1 is LNHNV and CDR2 is YYDKDF in the germline V gene (reference sequence). The V end lost 3 bases, the J end lost 1 base, and 8 bases lay between the germline ends. Original handling: Amplification with reference gene primers provided the estimates of nucleated cell counts. The repertoire was sequenced with immunoSEQ multiplex PCR; TCRdb's copy has only in-frame clones and lacks some. The DNA was the basis for D and trimming; V, J and clone size are from that table. The sample consists of under 300,000 clones, approximately 91% of them appearing once. The sequence derives from a man aged 50 to 60 with acute or convalescent COVID-19. The rearrangement joins TRBV15 to TRBJ2-3; D is uncertain. The source material was peripheral blood. CDR3 protein: CATSREPGTDTQYF. CDR3 bases: TGTGCCACCAGCAGGGAGCCGGGCACAGATACGCAGTATTTT.